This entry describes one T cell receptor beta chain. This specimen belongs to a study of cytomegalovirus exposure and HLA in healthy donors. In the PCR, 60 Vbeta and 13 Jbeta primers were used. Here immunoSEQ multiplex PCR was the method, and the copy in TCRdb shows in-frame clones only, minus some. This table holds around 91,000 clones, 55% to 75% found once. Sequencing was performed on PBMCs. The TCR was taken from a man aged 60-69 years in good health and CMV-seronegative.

CDR3 sequence reads: CSSTRGYEQYF. The CDR3 nucleotides read TGCAGTAGTACCCGGGGCTACGAGCAGTACTTC. The V gene is TRBV20-1, the J gene TRBJ2-7; TRBD2 is a possible D gene (5 bases). Germline V CDR1 and CDR2: DFQATT, SNEGSKA (reference sequence). CDR3 length: 11 amino acids. Trimming took off 8 bases at V and 3 bases at J, with 11 bases between the two ends.